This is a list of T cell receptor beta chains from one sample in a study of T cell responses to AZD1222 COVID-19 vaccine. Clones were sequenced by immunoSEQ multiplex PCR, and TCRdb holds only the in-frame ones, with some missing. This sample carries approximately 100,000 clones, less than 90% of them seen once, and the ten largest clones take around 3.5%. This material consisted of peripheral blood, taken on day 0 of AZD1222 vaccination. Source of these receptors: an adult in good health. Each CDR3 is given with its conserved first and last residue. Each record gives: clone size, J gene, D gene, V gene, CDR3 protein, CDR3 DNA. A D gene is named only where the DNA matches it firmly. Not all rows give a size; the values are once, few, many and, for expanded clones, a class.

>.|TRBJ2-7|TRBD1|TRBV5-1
CATGGTGIGEQYF
TGCGCCACCGGGGGGACAGGGATTGGCGAGCAGTACTTC
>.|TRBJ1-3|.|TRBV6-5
CASRSSGNTIYF
TGTGCCAGCAGATCATCTGGAAACACCATATATTTT
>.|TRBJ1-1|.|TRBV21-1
CASSKDRGTVKAFF
TGTGCCAGCAGCAAAGACAGGGGTACGGTGAAAGCTTTCTTT
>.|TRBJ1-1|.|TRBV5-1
CASSLVGSTEAFF
TGCGCCAGCAGCTTGGTGGGGAGCACTGAAGCTTTCTTT
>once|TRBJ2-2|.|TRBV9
CASSPRPEGVITGELFF
TGTGCCAGCAGCCCCCGTCCCGAGGGGGTCATCACCGGGGAGCTGTTTTTT
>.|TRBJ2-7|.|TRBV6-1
CASSEAPDISEQYF
TGTGCCAGCAGTGAAGCGCCGGACATCTCCGAGCAGTACTTC
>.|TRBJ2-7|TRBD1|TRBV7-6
CASSLKPGQGFYEQYF
TGTGCCAGCAGCCTCAAACCGGGACAGGGTTTCTACGAGCAGTACTTC
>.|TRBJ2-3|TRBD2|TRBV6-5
CASSFTGGPTDTQYF
TGTGCCAGCAGTTTTACGGGGGGGCCCACAGATACGCAGTATTTT
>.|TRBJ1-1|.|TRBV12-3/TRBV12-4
CASSLWSNTEAFF
TGTGCCAGCAGTTTGTGGTCGAACACTGAAGCTTTCTTT
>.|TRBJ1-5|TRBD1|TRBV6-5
CASRVEQGANQPQHF
TGTGCCAGTAGGGTGGAACAGGGGGCAAATCAGCCCCAGCATTTT
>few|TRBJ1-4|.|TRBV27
CASSEDYLGATNEKLFF
TGTGCCAGCAGCGAGGACTACCTGGGGGCAACTAATGAAAAACTGTTTTTT
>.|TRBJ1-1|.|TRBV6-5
CASSPPGATEAFF
TGTGCCAGCAGTCCCCCAGGGGCCACTGAAGCTTTCTTT
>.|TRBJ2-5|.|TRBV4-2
CASSQEPFPETQYF
TGTGCCAGCAGCCAAGAACCCTTCCCAGAGACCCAGTACTTC
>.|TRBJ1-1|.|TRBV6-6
CASSSSSRNTEAFF
TGTGCCAGCAGTTCCTCGTCCCGAAACACTGAAGCTTTCTTT
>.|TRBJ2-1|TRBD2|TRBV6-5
CASSTSDEQFF
TGTGCCAGCAGTACTAGCGATGAGCAGTTCTTC
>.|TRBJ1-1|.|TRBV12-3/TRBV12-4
CASSHYTEAFF
TGTGCCAGCAGCCATTACACTGAAGCTTTCTTT
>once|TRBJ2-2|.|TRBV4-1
CASSHGEYTGELFF
TGCGCCAGCAGCCACGGGGAGTACACCGGGGAGCTGTTTTTT
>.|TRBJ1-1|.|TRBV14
CASSLRTGNTEAFF
TGTGCCAGCAGCCTACGGACGGGAAACACTGAAGCTTTCTTT
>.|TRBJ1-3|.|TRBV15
CATSRDPGVSGNTIYF
TGTGCCACCAGCAGAGATCCGGGGGTGTCAGGAAACACCATATATTTT
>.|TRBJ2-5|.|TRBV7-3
CASSPFGLQETQYF
TGTGCCAGCAGCCCCTTTGGACTCCAAGAGACCCAGTACTTC
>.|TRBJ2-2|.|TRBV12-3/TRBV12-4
CASRLVGELFF
TGTGCCAGCAGGCTGGTTGGGGAGCTGTTTTTT
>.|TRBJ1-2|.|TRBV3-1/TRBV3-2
CASSQDHGRAPGYTF
TGTGCCAGCAGCCAAGATCACGGCCGGGCCCCTGGCTACACCTTC
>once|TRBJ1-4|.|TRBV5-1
CASSLAGADEKLFF
TGCGCCAGCAGCTTGGCGGGGGCAGATGAAAAACTGTTTTTT
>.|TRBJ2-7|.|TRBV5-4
CASSLDRTVYEQYF
TGTGCCAGCAGCTTGGACCGGACAGTCTACGAGCAGTACTTC
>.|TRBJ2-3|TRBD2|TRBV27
CASSLKRLAPSTDTQYF
TGTGCCAGCAGTTTAAAAAGACTAGCGCCGAGCACAGATACGCAGTATTTT
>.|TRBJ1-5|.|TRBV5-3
CARSLIRDSSYQPQHF
TGTGCCAGAAGCTTGATCAGGGATTCGAGTTATCAGCCCCAGCATTTT
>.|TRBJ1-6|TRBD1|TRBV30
CAWSKRQGAKCSPLHF
TGTGCCTGGAGTAAGAGGCAGGGGGCTAAATGTTCACCCCTCCACTTT
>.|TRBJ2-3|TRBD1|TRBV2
CASSTDRGTDTQYF
TGTGCCAGCAGTACGGACAGGGGCACAGATACGCAGTATTTT
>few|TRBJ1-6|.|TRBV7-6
CASSYDRPPSFNSPLHF
TGTGCCAGCAGCTACGACAGGCCACCTTCCTTTAATTCACCCCTCCACTTT
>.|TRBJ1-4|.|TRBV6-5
CASRELGTNEKLFF
TGTGCCAGCAGGGAGCTGGGCACTAATGAAAAACTGTTTTTT
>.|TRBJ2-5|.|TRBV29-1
CSVDPGLEETQYF
TGCAGCGTAGACCCGGGTCTGGAAGAGACCCAGTACTTC
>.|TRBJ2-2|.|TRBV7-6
CASSLGRGSTGELFF
TGTGCCAGCAGCTTGGGTAGGGGATCCACCGGGGAGCTGTTTTTT
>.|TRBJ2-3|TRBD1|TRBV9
CASSAPGQIADTQYF
TGTGCCAGCAGCGCCCCGGGACAGATCGCAGATACGCAGTATTTT
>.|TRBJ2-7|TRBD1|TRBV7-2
CASSLGQGALREQYF
TGTGCCAGCAGCTTAGGACAGGGGGCCCTTCGTGAGCAGTACTTC
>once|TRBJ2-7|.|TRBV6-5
CASSLEGAYEQYF
TGTGCCAGCAGTCTCGAGGGAGCCTACGAGCAGTACTTC
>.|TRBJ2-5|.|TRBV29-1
CSVTGPKETQYF
TGCAGCGTGACCGGACCGAAAGAGACCCAGTACTTC
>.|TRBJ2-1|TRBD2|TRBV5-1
CASSPGGASSYNEQFF
TGCGCCAGCAGCCCGGGAGGGGCGAGCTCCTACAATGAGCAGTTCTTC
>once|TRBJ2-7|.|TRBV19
CASSPDRNYEQYF
TGTGCCAGTTCCCCTGACAGGAACTACGAGCAGTACTTC
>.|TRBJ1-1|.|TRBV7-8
CASSRDGLNTEAFF
TGTGCCAGCAGCCGAGATGGATTGAACACTGAAGCTTTCTTT
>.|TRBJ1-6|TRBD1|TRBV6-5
CASSYDGQGHSPLHF
TGTGCCAGCAGTTACGATGGACAGGGCCATTCACCCCTCCACTTT
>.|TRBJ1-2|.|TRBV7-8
CASSLGREEVYGYTF
TGTGCCAGCAGCTTGGGCAGGGAAGAGGTTTATGGCTACACCTTC
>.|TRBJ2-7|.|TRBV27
CASYGSTPNGHEQYF
TGTGCCAGCTATGGCTCGACCCCCAACGGCCACGAGCAGTACTTC
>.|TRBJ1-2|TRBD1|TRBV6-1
CASSDTGQGLYGYTF
TGTGCCAGCAGTGATACGGGACAGGGCCTCTATGGCTACACCTTC
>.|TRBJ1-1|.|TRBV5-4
CASSLAAPNTEAFF
TGTGCCAGCAGCTTGGCAGCGCCGAACACTGAAGCTTTCTTT
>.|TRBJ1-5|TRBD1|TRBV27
CASSLTGGWQPQHF
TGTGCCAGCAGTCTCACAGGGGGGTGGCAGCCCCAGCATTTT
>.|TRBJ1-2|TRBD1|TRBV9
CASSPGGPSYGYTF
TGTGCCAGCAGCCCAGGGGGTCCCTCCTATGGCTACACCTTC
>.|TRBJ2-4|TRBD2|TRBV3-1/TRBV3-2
CASSQESPGLGGGAAKNIQYF
TGTGCCAGCAGCCAAGAGAGCCCGGGACTAGGAGGGGGAGCGGCCAAAAACATTCAGTACTTC
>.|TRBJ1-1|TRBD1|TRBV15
CATSARTGGVRTEAFF
TGTGCCACTTCTGCGAGGACAGGGGGCGTTAGGACTGAAGCTTTCTTT
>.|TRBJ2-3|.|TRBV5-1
CASSLYLGGSGATDTQYF
TGCGCCAGCAGCTTGTATTTGGGAGGTTCGGGAGCCACAGATACGCAGTATTTT
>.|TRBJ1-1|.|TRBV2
CASTGRVRTEAFF
TGTGCCAGTACAGGGAGGGTCCGGACTGAAGCTTTCTTT
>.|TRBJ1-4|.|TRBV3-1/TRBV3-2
CASSQQTKVQATNEKLFF
TGTGCCAGCAGCCAACAAACCAAAGTACAGGCAACTAATGAAAAACTGTTTTTT
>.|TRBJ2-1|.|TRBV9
CASSGLERSSYNEQFF
TGTGCCAGCAGCGGCCTGGAACGGAGCTCCTACAATGAGCAGTTCTTC
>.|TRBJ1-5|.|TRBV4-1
CASSRGQSNQPQHF
TGCGCCAGCAGCCGTGGACAGAGTAATCAGCCCCAGCATTTT
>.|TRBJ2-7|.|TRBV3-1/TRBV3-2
CASSHPLYEQYF
TGTGCCAGCAGCCACCCTCTTTACGAGCAGTACTTC
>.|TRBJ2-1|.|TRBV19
CASSIDGPLLYSYNEQFF
TGTGCCAGTAGTATAGATGGGCCCCTCCTTTATAGCTACAATGAGCAGTTCTTC
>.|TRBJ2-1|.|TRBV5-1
CASSSDPGNEQFF
TGCGCCAGCAGCTCTGATCCGGGGAATGAGCAGTTCTTC
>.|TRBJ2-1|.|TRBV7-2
CASSSRDQRTDEQFF
TGTGCCAGCAGCTCCCGGGACCAAAGGACCGATGAGCAGTTCTTC
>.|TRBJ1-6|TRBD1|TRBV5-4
CATGDSYNSPLHF
TGTGCCACCGGGGACAGTTATAATTCACCCCTCCACTTT
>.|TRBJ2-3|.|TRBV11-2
CASSLSPRDTQYF
TGTGCCAGCAGCTTAAGCCCTAGAGATACGCAGTATTTT
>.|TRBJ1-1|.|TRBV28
CASSYPGREAFF
TGTGCCAGCAGTTACCCGGGGCGTGAAGCTTTCTTT